This T cell receptor beta chain originates from a study of early T cells in non-severe SARS-CoV-2 infection listed by TCRdb under 2021. As for the study more broadly: TCR sequencing used bulk RNA from unsorted whole blood, so alpha and beta chains could not be paired.

Libraries were prepared through 5' RACE. Instrument used: NextSeq 500. To correct for sequencing error and PCR bias, the TCR library protocol tagged individual cDNA molecules with unique molecular identifiers. Both TCR alpha and beta chains were sequenced, and tight co-correlation was observed between alpha and beta sequence abundances in each sample. Regarding the original processing steps: V gene, J gene and CDR3 annotation of TCR sequences was performed with Decombinator V4. TCRs were defined as expanded if a significant change between any two time points was detected under a Poisson model with p below 0.0001. TCR abundances were normalised to the total number of TCRs sequenced per sample and expressed as counts per million. MAIT TCRs were defined by TRAV1-2 paired with TRAJ12, TRAJ20 or TRAJ33, and iNKT TCRs by TRAV10 paired with TRAJ18. VDJdb, accessed on 1 November 2021, was searched for TCRs annotated for CMV, EBV and SARS-CoV-2, and TCRs annotated for more than one antigen were excluded. Using fastp at Q25 and MiXCR, TCRdb reprocessed the public reads and kept productive beta chains. Each entry merges the rows of one CDR3 protein and shows their most common DNA and genes. TCRdb, not the original authors, processed these V and J calls. The sample contains roughly 110,000 distinct CDR3 sequences, around 10% of them found a single time. The ten largest clones take up 6.5% to 8% of the sample.

On this clonotype: The antigen it recognizes is unknown. No base-level quality is on record; no much larger clone is a single base apart.

The study was a case-control design nested within a healthcare worker cohort in London, UK, with weekly nasopharyngeal swab PCR tests and blood sampling. Healthcare workers were recruited during the week of the UK lockdown, between 23 and 31 March 2020, and followed weekly for up to roughly 15 weeks. Points the paper makes about the study in general: VDJdb matching was skewed toward anti-spike CD8 responses, so virus-specific expansions were likely underestimated and private and CD4 specificities were missed.

The CDR3 goes from the cysteine to the phenylalanine over 13 residues. The retained sequence is limited to the CDR3, 39 bases, with the frame set at the first base. V loses 3 bases of germline sequence and J loses 8 bases, and the interval between the two ends is 11 bases. Sequences LNHDA (CDR1) and SQIVND (CDR2) are obtained from the germline V gene (reference sequence). The sequence derives from an adult who was a healthcare worker with PCR-confirmed SARS-CoV-2 infection or an uninfected control (not recorded which). The sequenced sample was whole blood. The V gene is TRBV19 and the J gene is TRBJ1-5; there is no confident call for the D gene. At the DNA level, the sequence is TGTGCCAGTAGTATCGGGGAGTGGAAGCCCCAGCATTTT. The translation is CASSIGEWKPQHF.